This entry describes one T cell receptor (beta chain). This sample stems from a study of blood T cell repertoires in COVID-19. Trimming cost V 4 bases and J 0 bases, with 3 bases left between them. The CDR3 covers 12 residues. The germline V gene encodes CDR1 SGDLS and CDR2 YYNGEE. Only in-frame clones appear in the TCRdb table, and some are missing; sequencing was by immunoSEQ multiplex PCR. The profile shows hundreds of thousands of clones, roughly 89% of them singletons. This chain links TRBV9 with TRBJ2-3; D is unresolved. The TCR comes from a young man with COVID-19, enrolled during active disease. Sequenced sample: peripheral blood. The CDR3 reads CASSLSTDTQYF. DNA of the CDR3: TGTGCCAGCAGCCTTAGCACAGATACGCAGTATTTT. The whole variable domain, filled in from reference TRBV9 and TRBJ2-3, reads DSGVTQTPKHLITATGQRVTLRCSPRSGDLSVYWYQQSLDQGLQFLIQYYNGEERAKGNILERFSAQQFPDLHSELNLSSLELGDSALYFCASSLSTDTQYFGPGTRLTVL.